Below are 27 T cell receptor beta chains sequenced from a single sample in a study of early T cells in non-severe SARS-CoV-2 infection. TCRdb re-called the 5' RACE reads through MiXCR, storing one row per CDR3 protein. The data contain 35,000 to 40,000 distinct CDR3 sequences, 4.6% of them singletons. Sequenced: whole blood. The receptors come from an adult who was a healthcare worker with PCR-confirmed SARS-CoV-2 infection or an uninfected control (not recorded which).

This clonotype was counted ten times or more. V and J are TRBV6-1 and TRBJ2-7; TRBD1 matches 7 bases. The CDR3 contains 12 residues. Germline values: CDR1 MNHNS, CDR2 SASEGT. The V segment lost 0 bases and the J segment 10 bases; nucleotides outside the gene matches: 3. The CDR3 sequence: CASSEAGTVQYF. The CDR3 DNA reads TGTGCCAGCAGTGAAGCGGGGACAGTACAGTACTTC.

The chain links TRBV3-1 to TRBJ1-2; no clear D. CDR1 is LGHDT, CDR2 YNNKEL, per germline (reference sequence). Trimming removed 0 bases at V and 8 bases at J, with 10 bases between. The CDR3 consists of 13 residues. CDR3 bases: TGTGCCAGCAGCCAAGAAGGATCTCACGGCTACACCTTC. This sequence encodes CASSQEGSHGYTF.

The rearrangement joins TRBV6-1 to TRBJ1-4; 8 bases map to TRBD1. The CDR3 runs 16 residues. The V gene's germline CDR1 is MNHNS and CDR2 SASEGT. With V trimmed by 2 bases and J by 13 bases, 15 bases remained unmatched. CDR3 loop: CASSERSRQGADSLFF. Written as DNA, the CDR3 is TGTGCCAGCAGTGAACGTTCGCGGCAGGGGGCCGACTCACTGTTTTTT.

This clonotype was counted many times. This rearrangement joins TRBV7-3 to TRBJ2-7; 13 positions match TRBD2. CDR1 SGHTA and CDR2 FQGTGA come from the germline V gene. Losses at the gene ends were 3 bases for V and 5 bases for J; bases not matched to a gene: 7. The CDR3 is 16 residues long. CDR3 protein: CASSLTSGGFRNEQYF. The CDR3 DNA sequence: TGTGCCAGCAGCTTGACTAGCGGGGGGTTCAGAAACGAGCAGTACTTC.

This clonotype was observed at least ten times. This chain joins TRBV11-2 and TRBJ1-1; D call uncertain. Between the trimmed V and J ends, which lost 0 bases and 10 bases, there was a span of 12 bases. CDR1 is SGHAT, CDR2 FQNNGV, per germline. The CDR3 extends over 13 amino acids. The CDR3 is CASSLDREGRAFF. For the CDR3, the DNA is TGTGCCAGCAGCTTAGATCGGGAAGGAAGAGCTTTCTTT.

This clonotype was picked up many times. Mismatch with germline at one junction end may stem from a read error. The J gene is TRBJ2-7, the V gene TRBV5-1, with D possibly matching TRBD1 (6 bases). CDR1 and CDR2 from the germline V gene are SGHRS and YFSETQ. This CDR3 has 13 amino acids. In DNA form, the CDR3 reads TGCGCCAGCAGCCAAGGGCAGACAGGACGAGTCCTATTC. This gives the protein CASSQGQTGRVLF.

This clonotype has at least ten counts. This chain joins TRBV11-2 and TRBJ2-3; 9 bases are a match to TRBD2. The junction had 6 bases not matched to a gene; V was cut back by 4 bases and J by 1 base. This CDR3 is 16 amino acids long. CDR1 is SGHAT and CDR2 is FQNNGV in the germline V gene. Here the CDR3 reads CASSSSGAGGTDTQYF. The CDR3 nucleotides are TGTGCCAGCAGCTCTAGCGGGGCGGGGGGCACAGATACGCAGTATTTT.

The V gene is TRBV7-8, the J gene TRBJ2-7, with no clear D. Between the trimmed V and J ends, which lost 2 bases and 6 bases, there was a span of 17 bases. The CDR3 runs 15 residues. CDR1 is SGHVS, CDR2 FQNEAQ, per germline. The CDR3 protein is CASSLNLGPASEQYF. CDR3 bases: TGTGCCAGCAGCTTAAACCTCGGACCCGCCTCCGAGCAGTACTTC. The full variable domain, rest sourced from reference TRBV7-8 and TRBJ2-7, is GAGVSQSPRYKVAKRGQDVALRCDPISGHVSLFWYQQALGQGPEFLTYFQNEAQLDKSGLPSDRFFAERPEGSVSTLKIQRTQQEDSAVYLCASSLNLGPASEQYFGPGTRLTVT.

This clonotype was counted ten times or more. J is TRBJ2-4 and V is TRBV12-3 or TRBV12-4; 13 bases match TRBD2. The J segment lost 10 bases and the V segment lost 0 bases, leaving 0 bases of the junction unmatched. The CDR3 contains 14 residues. The CDR3 is CASSLAGLAGIQYF. The DNA for the CDR3 is TGTGCCAGCAGTTTAGCGGGACTAGCGGGGATTCAGTACTTC.

This clonotype occurred many times. This chain uses TRBV27 with TRBJ1-1; 8 bases are a match to TRBD1. The germline CDR1 and CDR2 sequences are MNHEY and SMNVEV (reference sequence). The CDR3 sequence is 14 residues long. V trimming: 6 bases; J trimming: 0 bases; junction bases outside the gene matches: 3. CDR3 protein: CASSTGGVNTEAFF. DNA for the CDR3: TGTGCCAGCAGCACAGGGGGGGTGAACACTGAAGCTTTCTTT.

At least ten counts were recorded for this clonotype. V gene TRBV6-6 combines with J gene TRBJ2-2; D might be TRBD2 (7 bases). Germline values: CDR1 MNHNY, CDR2 SVGAGI (reference sequence). The CDR3 is 14 residues long. V lost 8 bases and J 4 bases, leaving 14 bases between the germline ends. The CDR3 nucleotides read TGTGCCAGCTTGGAAGGGGGGGTCACCGGGGAGCTGTTTTTT. Protein sequence: CASLEGGVTGELFF.

This clonotype was seen a few times. The chain combines TRBV30 with TRBJ2-2, with D perhaps TRBD2 (5 bases). Trimming pared 3 bases from V and 4 bases from J, leaving 12 bases between. The CDR3 extends over 14 amino acids. In germline, CDR1 is GTSNPN, CDR2 SVGIG (reference sequence). CDR3: CAWRRGLGTGELFF. In DNA, the CDR3 is TGTGCCTGGAGACGGGGATTGGGCACCGGGGAGCTGTTTTTT.

The rearrangement uses TRBV10-3 and TRBJ1-1, with TRBD1 identical over 12 bases. The CDR3 is made up of 15 amino acids. CDR1 and CDR2 (germline): ENHRY, SYGVKD. V gave up 6 bases and J gave up 3 bases; unmatched junction bases: 5. CDR3 amino acids: CAIRGQGARDTEAFF. For the CDR3, the DNA is TGTGCCATCAGGGGACAGGGGGCGAGGGACACTGAAGCTTTCTTT.

This clonotype has ten or more counts. This chain links TRBV27 with TRBJ2-2; the D is unclear. This CDR3 has 12 residues. V gave up 5 bases and J gave up 6 bases, with 7 bases separating them. Germline lookup yields CDR1 MNHEY and CDR2 SMNVEV (reference sequence). The CDR3 here is CASSHPSGELFF. CDR3 bases: TGTGCCAGCAGTCACCCCTCCGGGGAGCTGTTTTTT.

This clonotype has ten or more counts. This rearrangement joins TRBV5-1 to TRBJ2-1, with D possibly being TRBD1 or TRBD2 (5 bases each). Trimming pared 4 bases from V and 7 bases from J, leaving 9 bases between. The germline gives CDR1 SGHRS, CDR2 YFSETQ. The CDR3 extends over 12 amino acids. DNA for the CDR3: TGCGCCAGCAGCCTCGAGGGGAATGAGCAGTTCTTC. Translated: CASSLEGNEQFF.

The sample holds a few counts of this clonotype. The chain joins TRBV27 to TRBJ2-7; D remains unclear. This CDR3 contains 15 residues. V lost 0 bases and J lost 5, with 14 bases in between. Germline CDR1 reads MNHEY; CDR2 reads SMNVEV (reference sequence). CDR3 sequence (DNA): TGTGCCAGCAGTTTATCAGTAGGGCCCTTAGACGAGCAGTACTTC. This encodes CASSLSVGPLDEQYF.

This clonotype was recorded at least ten times. The chain uses TRBV4-2 and TRBJ2-2; D unresolved. The CDR3 has 15 amino acids. From germline, CDR1 is LGHNA and CDR2 YNFKEQ. V was clipped by 0 bases and J by 4 bases, with 9 bases between them. The CDR3 coding sequence is TGTGCCAGCAGCCAAGAGGCCCCTAGCACCGGGGAGCTGTTTTTT. As protein: CASSQEAPSTGELFF.

This clonotype was counted many times. This chain joins TRBV7-9 and TRBJ2-7, with D possibly matching TRBD1 (5 bases). CDR1 and CDR2 from the germline V gene are SEHNR and FQNEAQ (reference sequence). The V and J ends lost 8 bases and 5 bases respectively, with 22 bases between them. This CDR3 region has 15 residues. In DNA form, the CDR3 reads TGTGCCAGCGGTGGCCCCAATCAGGGCGCGGACGAGCAGTACTTC. Protein product: CASGGPNQGADEQYF.

Many counts were recorded for this clonotype. This chain links TRBV4-1 with TRBJ2-1; D perhaps matches TRBD2 (7 bases). The CDR3 extends over 17 amino acids. The V gene's germline CDR1 is MGHRA and CDR2 YSYEKL. V dropped 3 bases and J dropped 5 bases, with 20 bases sitting between them. The CDR3 region has the DNA TGCGCCAGCAGCCACCCCGAGGGAGGGGGTGTGCACAATGAGCAGTTCTTC. Translated: CASSHPEGGGVHNEQFF.

At least ten counts were recorded for this clonotype. The chain has TRBV12-3 or TRBV12-4 and TRBJ2-4, with D hard to call. CDR3 size: 14 residues. V dropped 5 bases and J dropped 7 bases, with 15 bases sitting between them. CDR3 DNA sequence: TGTGCCAGCAGTCTCAGCAACCCGGGTAACATTCAGTACTTC. Translating gives CASSLSNPGNIQYF.

The chain carries TRBV12-3 or TRBV12-4 and TRBJ1-5; TRBD1 matches 11 bases. The V gene end was trimmed by 5 bases and the J gene end by 6 bases; junction bases not matched to a gene: 3. The CDR3 is made up of 14 amino acids. The CDR3 spells CASSRTGGGQPQHF. CDR3 sequence (DNA): TGTGCCAGCAGTAGGACAGGGGGCGGTCAGCCCCAGCATTTT.

This clonotype was observed at least ten times. The chain joins TRBV20-1 to TRBJ2-6, with D possibly TRBD1 on 5 matching bases. Per germline, CDR1 DFQATT and CDR2 SNEGSKA (reference sequence). Trimming stripped 6 bases from V and 0 bases from J, with 9 bases between. The CDR3 covers 14 residues. CDR3 region: CSASGLSGANVLTF. The CDR3 DNA is TGCAGTGCCTCAGGGCTCTCTGGGGCCAACGTCCTGACTTTC.

This clonotype was found many times. The CDR3 bases are TGTGCCAGCAGCTTAGCCGCGAAGGGTATCACTGAAGCTTTCTTT. Protein: CASSLAAKGITEAFF. The chain combines TRBV7-2 with TRBJ1-1; D unclear. Germline CDR1 reads SGHTA; CDR2 reads FQGNSA. Trimming took off 0 bases at V and 4 bases at J, with 12 bases between the two ends. The CDR3 sequence is 15 residues long.

This clonotype was counted only a few times. This sequence joins TRBV2 and TRBJ1-2; D is unresolved. CDR1 and CDR2 (germline): SNHLY, FYNNEI. The CDR3 runs to 12 residues. The germline V and J ends were trimmed by 11 bases and 7 bases, with 17 bases remaining between them. CDR3 coding DNA: TGTGCCTCCCGGTTACAGTTTGCTGGCTACACCTTC. Translation: CASRLQFAGYTF.

This clonotype has a count of ten or more. The gene calls are TRBV5-5 and TRBJ2-1, with no clear D. The germline gives CDR1 SGHKS, CDR2 YYEKEE (reference sequence). The V gene lost 5 bases and the J gene lost 5 bases, with 5 bases spanning the gap. This CDR3 is 11 amino acids long. The CDR3 spells CASSRNNEQFF. The DNA of the CDR3 is TGTGCCAGCAGTCGTAACAATGAGCAGTTCTTC.

This rearrangement joins TRBV15 to TRBJ2-3; D is undetermined. The CDR3 length is 11 residues. V lost 6 bases and J 6 bases, leaving 7 bases between the germline ends. The germline V gene has CDR1 LNHNV and CDR2 YYDKDF (reference sequence). DNA of the CDR3: TGTGCCACCAGTAGGGCGGATACGCAGTATTTT. Residues: CATSRADTQYF.

The sample holds many counts of this clonotype. The chain employs TRBV12-5 and TRBJ2-7, with 9 positions matching TRBD2. Germline-derived CDR1 and CDR2 are LGHNT and FRNRAP. The ends lost 0 bases at V and 6 bases at J; junction bases unmatched: 12. CDR3 length: 17 amino acids. The CDR3 spells CASGLVVAGDLTSEQYF. CDR3 bases: TGTGCTAGTGGTTTGGTGGTAGCGGGGGACCTGACTAGCGAGCAGTACTTC. Based on the CDR3 plus reference TRBV12-5 and TRBJ2-7, the full variable domain is DARVTQTPRHKVTEMGQEVTMRCQPILGHNTVFWYRQTMMQGLELLAYFRNRAPLDDSGMPKDRFSAEMPDATLATLKIQPSEPRDSAVYFCASGLVVAGDLTSEQYFGPGTRLTVT.